Shown below are 23 T cell receptor beta chains from a single sample sequenced in a study of patients and donors after allogeneic stem cell transplantation. TCRdb analysed the RT-PCR reads with MiXCR anew, one entry per CDR3 protein. The table shows more than 850,000 distinct CDR3 sequences, with approximately 18% occurring only once. The sample consisted of blood, either unsorted or a sorted T cell fraction (not recorded which). The receptors come from a human donor who was either an allogeneic HSCT recipient or a stem cell or donor lymphocyte infusion donor (not recorded which). It is not recorded whose cells these are; they may come from a transplant donor.

J is TRBJ2-7 and V is TRBV20-1, with a possible D match to TRBD2 (6 bases). V lost 6 bases and J lost 4, with 13 bases in between. This CDR3 contains 12 residues. CDR1 is DFQATT and CDR2 is SNEGSKA in the germline V gene (reference sequence). The CDR3 reads CSAFLGGYEQYF. CDR3 DNA sequence: TGCAGTGCCTTCCTTGGGGGGTACGAGCAGTACTTC.

This clonotype has more than one count but fewer than ten. The rearrangement links TRBV6-1 to TRBJ1-1; 7 nucleotides agree with TRBD1. Trimming removed 5 bases from V and 6 bases from J; junction bases left unmatched: 12. There are 15 residues in the CDR3. Germline CDR1 is MNHNS and CDR2 is SASEGT. For the CDR3, the DNA is TGTGCCAGCAGTCACGACAGGGCGTGGGACGCTGAAGCTTTCTTT. Encoded protein: CASSHDRAWDAEAFF.

J is TRBJ2-4 and V is TRBV12-3 or TRBV12-4; the D gene could be TRBD1 or TRBD2 (7 bases each). Trimming cost V 6 bases and J 9 bases, with 15 bases left between them. This CDR3 spans 13 amino acids. CDR3 region: CASRPTGEGIQYF. Written as DNA, the CDR3 is TGTGCCAGCAGACCAACAGGGGAGGGCATTCAGTACTTC.

The chain is built from TRBV7-2 and TRBJ1-5, with D tentatively TRBD1 (6 bases). The CDR3 is 15 amino acids. The V end was cut by 1 base, the J end by 6 bases, with 13 bases between. Germline-derived CDR1 and CDR2 are SGHTA and FQGNSA. DNA of the CDR3: TGTGCCAGCAGCTTAGAAGGGGGGGCCTTTCAGCCCCAGCATTTT. Translating gives CASSLEGGAFQPQHF.

This sequence joins TRBV27 and TRBJ2-5, with D perhaps given as TRBD1 or TRBD2 (6 bases each). The CDR3 runs 13 residues. The V gene's germline CDR1 is MNHEY and CDR2 SMNVEV (reference sequence). Trimming took off 6 bases at V and 8 bases at J, with 16 bases between the two ends. The CDR3 region has the DNA TGTGCCAGCAGCCCAGAGGGGGGCGGAACCCAGTACTTC. Translated: CASSPEGGGTQYF.

This clonotype showed up just once. CDR3 sequence: CASSYNPGNRHTYEQYF. The CDR3 DNA sequence: TGTGCCAGCAGTTACAACCCAGGGAACAGGCACACCTACGAGCAGTACTTC. This chain joins TRBV12-3 or TRBV12-4 and TRBJ2-7; tentative D call: TRBD1 (5 bases). The CDR3 loop spans 17 amino acids. The ends were cut back, 4 bases at V and 2 bases at J, with 21 bases in the middle.

This clonotype was recorded at least ten times. The chain combines TRBV10-3 with TRBJ2-3; D remains unclear. From germline, CDR1 is ENHRY and CDR2 SYGVKD. CDR3 size: 12 residues. V lost 1 base to trimming and J lost 4 bases, with 3 bases between them. The CDR3 sequence is CAISEWADTQYF. The CDR3 coding sequence is TGTGCCATCAGTGAGTGGGCAGATACGCAGTATTTT.

This clonotype was seen repeatedly, ten times or more. V gene TRBV20-1 combines with J gene TRBJ1-2, with D tentatively TRBD1 (5 bases). This CDR3 contains 13 residues. Per the germline V gene, CDR1 is DFQATT and CDR2 is SNEGSKA (reference sequence). Trimming shortened V by 7 bases and J by 7 bases, and 19 bases separated the two germline ends. The CDR3 is CSVRPRQLGGYTF. The CDR3 DNA is TGCAGTGTTAGGCCTCGACAGCTCGGTGGCTACACCTTC.

This clonotype was seen more than once but under ten times. This sequence joins TRBV20-1 and TRBJ1-6; D is unresolved. Trimming took 0 bases from V and 6 from J, leaving 12 bases between them. Per the germline V gene, CDR1 is DFQATT and CDR2 is SNEGSKA (reference sequence). The CDR3 extends over 15 amino acids. In nucleotides, the CDR3 is TGCAGTGCTAGAGATCAGAGGCCGATTAATTCACCCCTCCACTTT. It specifies CSARDQRPINSPLHF.

This clonotype has just a few counts. The V and J genes are TRBV7-8 and TRBJ2-3, with 7 positions matching TRBD2. This CDR3 is 17 amino acids long. Trimming cost V 6 bases and J 0 bases; bases outside gene matches: 12. Germline loops: CDR1 SGHVS, CDR2 FQNEAQ. This chain's CDR3 is CASRGTGGDSSTDTQYF. Written as DNA, the CDR3 is TGTGCCAGCAGGGGAACGGGGGGTGATTCTAGCACAGATACGCAGTATTTT.

This clonotype was seen a few times. This rearrangement joins TRBV9 to TRBJ2-3; D is unresolved. The germline V gene has CDR1 SGDLS and CDR2 YYNGEE. V lost 4 bases to trimming and J lost 6 bases, with 9 bases between them. This CDR3 spans 12 amino acids. CDR3 amino acids: CASSPSRDTQYF. The CDR3 DNA follows: TGTGCCAGCAGCCCCTCGAGGGATACGCAGTATTTT.

V usage is TRBV7-2 and J usage is TRBJ2-3; D remains unclear. The CDR3 has 15 amino acids. CDR1 is SGHTA, CDR2 FQGNSA, per germline. Trimming left V 4 bases short and J 4 bases short, with 15 bases between. In DNA, the CDR3 is TGTGCCAGCAGCTCCATATGGGTTGTGTCAGATACGCAGTATTTT. Amino acids: CASSSIWVVSDTQYF.

This chain uses TRBV7-2 with TRBJ2-5; D is unclear. This CDR3 has 13 residues. V lost 5 bases and J 5 bases, leaving 12 bases between the germline ends. Per the germline V gene, CDR1 is SGHTA and CDR2 is FQGNSA. CDR3 coding DNA: TGTGCCAGCAGCCTATGTACTGATGAGACCCAGTACTTC. It translates to CASSLCTDETQYF.

This clonotype has at least ten counts. The V call is TRBV7-2, the J call TRBJ1-1; the D is unclear. The CDR3 extends over 13 amino acids. The V and J ends lost 1 base and 6 bases respectively, with 9 bases between them. Germline-derived CDR1 and CDR2 are SGHTA and FQGNSA. The CDR3, as DNA: TGTGCCAGCAGCTTAGACCGGGTCGCTGAAGCTTTCTTT. It codes for CASSLDRVAEAFF.

In its sample, this clonotype was seen a few times. The chain recombines TRBV18 with TRBJ2-3; tentatively, D is TRBD1 (6 bases). The CDR3 loop spans 14 amino acids. In germline, CDR1 is KGHSH, CDR2 LQKENI. Between the trimmed V and J ends, which lost 6 bases and 2 bases, there was a span of 12 bases. CDR3 in DNA: TGTGCCAGCTCCTTCACAGGGTTCACAGATACGCAGTATTTT. Translation: CASSFTGFTDTQYF.

In this sample, this clonotype turned up many times. The chain recombines TRBV6-1 with TRBJ1-1, with 10 bases that match TRBD1. Germline V gene sequence: CDR1 MNHNS, CDR2 SASEGT. The CDR3 covers 15 residues. The junction had 6 bases not matched to a gene; V was cut back by 5 bases and J by 3 bases. The CDR3 sequence: CASSIFGTGDTEAFF. In DNA, the CDR3 is TGTGCCAGCAGTATATTCGGGACAGGGGACACTGAAGCTTTCTTT.

The genes are TRBV7-2 and TRBJ2-1, with D perhaps TRBD1 or TRBD2 (6 bases each). The CDR3 covers 14 residues. The ends were cut back, 4 bases at V and 7 bases at J, with 14 bases in the middle. CDR1 SGHTA and CDR2 FQGNSA come from the germline V gene. CDR3 in amino acids: CASSSLGGGNEQFF. In DNA, the CDR3 is TGTGCCAGCAGCTCATTAGGAGGGGGGAATGAGCAGTTCTTC.

The chain couples TRBV7-2 to TRBJ2-3; TRBD2 might be the D (5 bases). The CDR3 loop spans 17 amino acids. Per germline, CDR1 SGHTA and CDR2 FQGNSA. Deletions cut 5 bases from V and 4 bases from J, with 22 bases between. The CDR3 sequence: CASSPRTRPGGADTQYF. CDR3 DNA sequence: TGTGCCAGCAGCCCAAGGACTCGCCCAGGTGGGGCAGATACGCAGTATTTT.

The chain combines TRBV7-9 with TRBJ1-1, with a tentative D call TRBD1 (5 bases). The CDR3 covers 14 residues. Germline CDR1 SEHNR, CDR2 FQNEAQ (reference sequence). Trimming removed 8 bases from V and 4 bases from J, with 17 bases in between. Written as DNA, the CDR3 is TGTGCCAGCCCCTCTGGGCAGGGAGGCACTGAAGCTTTCTTT. Encoded protein: CASPSGQGGTEAFF. The full variable domain, completed using reference TRBV7-9 and TRBJ1-1, is DTGVSQNPRHKITKRGQNVTFRCDPISEHNRLYWYRQTLGQGPEFLTYFQNEAQLEKSRLLSDRFSAERPKGSFSTLEIQRTEQGDSAMYLCASPSGQGGTEAFFGQGTRLTVV.

The sample holds a few counts of this clonotype. The rearrangement links TRBV5-1 to TRBJ1-1; 7 bases line up with TRBD1. The CDR3 spans 15 residues. Germline CDR1 reads SGHRS; CDR2 reads YFSETQ. Trimming removed 4 bases from V and 4 bases from J; junction bases left unmatched: 10. The chain's CDR3 is CASSDPGTATTEAFF. CDR3 coding DNA: TGCGCCAGCAGCGATCCCGGGACAGCAACCACTGAAGCTTTCTTT.

There are a few counts of this clonotype. The chain is built from TRBV20-1 and TRBJ1-1; possible D gene TRBD1, 5 bases. Germline-derived CDR1 and CDR2 are DFQATT and SNEGSKA (reference sequence). CDR3 size: 14 residues. V lost 5 bases, J lost 1 base, and 14 bases lay in between. The DNA for the CDR3 is TGCAGTGCTTTCCTCAGACAGACGAACACTGAAGCTTTCTTT. Translated: CSAFLRQTNTEAFF.

Only a few counts were recorded for this clonotype. The rearrangement links TRBV25-1 to TRBJ2-2, with TRBD1 matching over 9 bases. V trimming: 5 bases; J trimming: 7 bases; junction bases outside the gene matches: 8. The CDR3 covers 15 residues. Germline V CDR1 and CDR2: MGHDK, SYGVNS. Here the CDR3 DNA reads TGTGCCAGCAGTACTTGGGACAGGGTTCACGGGGAGCTGTTTTTT. It specifies CASSTWDRVHGELFF. The full variable domain, its missing parts supplied by reference TRBV25-1 and TRBJ2-2, is EADIYQTPRYLVIGTGKKITLECSQTMGHDKMYWYQQDPGMELHLIHYSYGVNSTEKGDLSSESTVSRIRTEHFPLTLESARPSHTSQYLCASSTWDRVHGELFFGEGSRLTVL.

This clonotype was recorded many times. The V and J genes are TRBV12-3 or TRBV12-4 and TRBJ2-1; the D is unclear. Trimming stripped 8 bases from V and 3 bases from J, with 5 bases between. The CDR3 extends over 11 amino acids. For the CDR3, the DNA is TGTGCCAGCGGGATCTACAATGAGCAGTTCTTC. Its translation: CASGIYNEQFF.